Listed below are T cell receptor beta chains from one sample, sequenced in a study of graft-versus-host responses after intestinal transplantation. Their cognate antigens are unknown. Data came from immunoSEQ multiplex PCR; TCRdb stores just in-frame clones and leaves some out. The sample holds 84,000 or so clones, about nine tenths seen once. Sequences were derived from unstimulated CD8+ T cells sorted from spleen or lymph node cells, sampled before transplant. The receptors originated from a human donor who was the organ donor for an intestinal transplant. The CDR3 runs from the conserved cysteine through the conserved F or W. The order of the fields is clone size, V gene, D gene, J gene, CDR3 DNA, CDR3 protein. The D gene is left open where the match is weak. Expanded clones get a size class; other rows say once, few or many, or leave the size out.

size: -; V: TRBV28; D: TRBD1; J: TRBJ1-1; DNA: TGTGCCAGCAGGAGACAGGGGGCCTGGACTGAAGCTTTCTTT; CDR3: CASRRQGAWTEAFF
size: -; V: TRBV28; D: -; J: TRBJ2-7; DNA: TGTGCCAGCAGCCTTAGGGGGGGAAACGAGCAGTACTTC; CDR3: CASSLRGGNEQYF
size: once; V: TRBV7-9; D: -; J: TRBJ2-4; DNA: TGTGCCAGCAGCTGGACTGAAAACATTCAGTACTTC; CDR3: CASSWTENIQYF
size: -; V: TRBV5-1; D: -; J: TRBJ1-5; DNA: TGCGCCAGCAGCTTCGGGGTCCTCAACAATCAGCCCCAGCATTTT; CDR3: CASSFGVLNNQPQHF
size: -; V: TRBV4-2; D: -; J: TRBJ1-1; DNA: TGTGCCAGCAGCCAAGGCTCAAACTCTGAAGCTTTCTTT; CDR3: CASSQGSNSEAFF
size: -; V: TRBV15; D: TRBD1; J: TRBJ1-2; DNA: TGTGCCACCAGCAGGTCGGACAGGGTCAATGGCCACACCTTC; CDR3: CATSRSDRVNGHTF
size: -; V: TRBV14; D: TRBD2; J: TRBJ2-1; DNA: TGTGCCAGCAGCCAAGAGGCTAGCGGGAAATCTTACAATGAGCAGTTCTTC; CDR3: CASSQEASGKSYNEQFF
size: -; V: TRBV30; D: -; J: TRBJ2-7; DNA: TGTGCCTCCACCGGACAGCCCTCCTACGAGCAGTACTTC; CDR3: CASTGQPSYEQYF
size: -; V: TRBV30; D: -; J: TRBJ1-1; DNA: TGTGCCTGGATTCCTACTCCGATGATGAACACTGAAGCTTTCTTT; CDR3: CAWIPTPMMNTEAFF
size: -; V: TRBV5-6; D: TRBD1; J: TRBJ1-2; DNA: TGTGCCAGCAGCTTCTTAGAGGGGGCAGGTGGCTACACCTTC; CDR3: CASSFLEGAGGYTF
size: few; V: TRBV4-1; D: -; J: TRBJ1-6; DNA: TGCGCCAGCGAAGGACAGCCGTGGGGTTCACCCCTCCACTTT; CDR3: CASEGQPWGSPLHF
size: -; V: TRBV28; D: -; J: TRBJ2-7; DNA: TGTGCCAGCAGTCTAAACCCTACAGGCGAGCAGTACTTC; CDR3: CASSLNPTGEQYF
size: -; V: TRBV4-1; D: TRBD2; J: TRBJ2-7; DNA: TGCGCCAGCAGCCAAGAGGGACTAGCGGGGTTCTACGAGCAGTACTTC; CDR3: CASSQEGLAGFYEQYF
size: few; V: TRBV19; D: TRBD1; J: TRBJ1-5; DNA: TGTGCCAGTAGTATAGGACAGGGAGGCAATCAGCCCCAGCATTTT; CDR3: CASSIGQGGNQPQHF
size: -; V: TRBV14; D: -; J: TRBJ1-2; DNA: TGTGCCAGCAGCCAATTCGGAAGTCCCTATGGCTACACCTTC; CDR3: CASSQFGSPYGYTF
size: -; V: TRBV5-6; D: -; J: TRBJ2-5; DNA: TGTGCCAGCAGCGAACGTAGGGGATGGGCGTACCAAGAGACCCAGTACTTC; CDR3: CASSERRGWAYQETQYF
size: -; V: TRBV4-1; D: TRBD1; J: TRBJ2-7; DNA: TGCGCCAGCAGCCAAGTCGGTATGCGGGACAGGTGGTACGAGCAGTACTTC; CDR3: CASSQVGMRDRWYEQYF
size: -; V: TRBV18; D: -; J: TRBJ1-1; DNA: TGTGCCAGCTCACCCTCAGCGGGTCGATCGACTGAAGCTTTCTTT; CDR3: CASSPSAGRSTEAFF
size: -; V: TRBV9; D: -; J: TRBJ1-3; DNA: TGTGCCAGCAGCGTAACAGGAGATTCCTCTGGAAACACCATATATTTT; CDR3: CASSVTGDSSGNTIYF
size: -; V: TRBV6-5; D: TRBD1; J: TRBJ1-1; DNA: TGTGCCAGCAGTTGGAACAGGGGGCGCACTGAAGCTTTCTTT; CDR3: CASSWNRGRTEAFF